This T cell receptor beta chain was obtained from a study of T cells in Graves' hyperthyroidism and ophthalmopathy. Of note for this clonotype: What it binds is unknown. The junction shows a germline mismatch at one end, possibly a read error.

Reasons for excluding patients were uncontrolled infection, other autoimmune disease, pregnancy or lactation. The CDR3 is 14 amino acids. Per the germline V gene, CDR1 is SGHAT and CDR2 is FQDESV (reference sequence). The study, taken as a whole, reports: From stable hyperthyroidism, ophthalmopathy was set apart by a 13 V-J model. Blood also contained most expanded thyroid clonotypes above 0.001. Ophthalmopathy got predicted by the model a median 6.5 months before its onset.

Amplification of TCR beta CDR3 regions used RNA as the template. The HTBI primer set served for first-round RT-PCR of the TCR CDR3. TCRdb re-called the multiplex PCR reads through MiXCR, storing one row per CDR3 protein. The sample contains 540,000 or so distinct CDR3 sequences, around 46% of which appear only once. The clonotype comes from an adult woman with Graves' disease, either hyperthyroidism or ophthalmopathy (not recorded which). Sequencing input: peripheral blood or thyroid tissue (not recorded which). This sequence joins TRBV11-1 and TRBJ1-1; the match to TRBD1 covers 8 bases. The CDR3 loop is CASSTGDRNTEAFF. In DNA, the CDR3 is TGTGCCAGCAGCACCGGGGACAGGAACACTGAGGCTTTCTTT.